This TCR beta chain was captured by sequencing in a study of blood T cell repertoires in COVID-19. Turning to the study itself: Sources were T cells, B-cell-depleted T cells, or PBMCs; the material itself was cDNA or gDNA.

V was trimmed by 3 bases and J by 4 bases, leaving 10 bases between them. The CDR3 loop spans 14 amino acids. Germline V gives CDR1 ENHRY, CDR2 SYGVKD. During active infection, Seattle patients enrolled and were then monitored through disease. Under the authors' procedure: Amplifying reference gene primers gave estimates of nucleated cell counts. The protocol was immunoSEQ multiplex PCR, while the TCRdb copy is restricted to in-frame clones and leaves out a portion. V and J calls plus clone size are reproduced from that table; the DNA served to infer D and trimming. The table shows around 24,000 clones, with roughly nine tenths occurring only once.

This chain joins TRBV10-3 and TRBJ1-5; no clear D gene. This receptor was obtained from a man between 65 and 85 years old with COVID-19, enrolled during active disease. Source material: peripheral blood. The CDR3 here is CAISDRVGNQPQHF. The CDR3 bases are TGTGCCATCAGTGATCGGGTCGGTAATCAGCCCCAGCATTTT.